This paragraph reports one T cell receptor (beta chain). Added to each PCR by spiking were synthetic TCR analog templates. Repertoires were generated with immunoSEQ multiplex PCR, while TCRdb's copy carries only in-frame clones and drops some. Here the sample spans about 74,000 clones, around 84% being singletons. Locally advanced or metastatic urothelial carcinoma was present in patients. This sample is drawn from a study of PD-L1 blockade in urothelial cancer. Overall study context: Patients arrived having already received 0 to 3 prior chemotherapy regimens. At 3 weeks (second dose) and 6 weeks after starting treatment, blood was analyzed.

The sequence was obtained from an older man with urothelial cancer. Here the sequenced sample was PBMCs, taken around atezolizumab (anti-PD-L1) treatment.

This CDR3 is CAISGTREGTGTQYF. In nucleotides, the CDR3 is TGTGCCATCAGTGGGACGAGGGAGGGAACGGGGACCCAGTACTTC. The chain combines TRBV10-3 with TRBJ2-5, with TRBD2 matching 7 bases. V lost 4 bases to trimming and J lost 7 bases; unmatched junction nucleotides: 12. CDR3 length: 15 amino acids. The germline V gene has CDR1 ENHRY and CDR2 SYGVKD.